Sequencing of this T cell receptor (beta chain) was carried out in a study of spatial heterogeneity in lung cancer. Study background: Detection consistently captured more beta-chain sequences than alpha-chain sequences. For tumor regions, TCR transcript counts showed a strong correlation with a T cell module score derived from matched bulk RNA-seq.

The V segment lost 4 bases and the J segment 7 bases; nucleotides outside the gene matches: 8. The CDR3 covers 14 residues. Germline values: CDR1 SGHRS, CDR2 YFSETQ. Time point described: sample taken at primary tumor resection. Whole RNA, isolated from tumor, nontumor lung or frozen PBMC, was sequenced without prior sorting. Every TCR cDNA molecule carried a tag that served as a unique molecular identifier. TCRdb recomputed calls from the 5' RACE reads with MiXCR, one row per CDR3 protein. Here the sample spans 3,000 or so distinct CDR3 sequences, 6.4% being singletons. Study-wide findings and caveats: Within tumors, counts of expanded alpha and beta TCRs tracked tumor mutation counts.

In its sample, this clonotype ranks as medium-sized. Its specificity is not known. Because the library targeted alpha chains, this beta chain is an off-target read whose size means little. This receptor was identified in a male donor with early-stage non-small cell lung cancer. The V gene is TRBV5-1, the J gene TRBJ1-5; 7 bases are shared with TRBD1. The sequenced sample was lung tumor tissue, obtained at surgery. The CDR3 here is CASSPEMTGQPQHF. The CDR3 nucleotides read TGCGCCAGCAGCCCTGAGATGACAGGGCAGCCCCAGCATTTT.